What follows are 22 T cell receptor beta chains derived from one specimen sequenced in a study of spatial heterogeneity in lung cancer. Time point specified: sample taken at primary tumor resection. TCRdb recomputed calls from the 5' RACE reads with MiXCR, one row per CDR3 protein. The sample lists roughly 80,000 distinct CDR3 sequences, 8% occurring once. This specimen consisted of PBMCs, obtained at surgery. These receptors were collected from a male donor with early-stage non-small cell lung cancer.

This clonotype was counted at least ten times. V is TRBV11-2 and J is TRBJ2-5; 8 bases line up with TRBD1. The V and J ends lost 6 bases and 3 bases, in that order; junction bases with no gene match: 18. Germline values: CDR1 SGHAT, CDR2 FQNNGV. The CDR3 length is 18 residues. CDR3 nucleotide sequence: TGTGCCAGCAGTTCCCGGGACAGGTGGGAAGGAGGGGAAGAGACCCAGTACTTC. It encodes CASSSRDRWEGGEETQYF.

This clonotype turned up a few times. The chain links TRBV5-1 to TRBJ1-6; D is unresolved. CDR3 length: 15 residues. Germline V gives CDR1 SGHRS, CDR2 YFSETQ. With 0 bases removed from V and 10 bases from J, the gap between germline ends came to 14 bases. CDR3 region: CASSLGQEPGSPLHF. The CDR3 region has the DNA TGCGCCAGCAGCTTGGGGCAGGAACCTGGGTCACCCCTCCACTTT.

This clonotype has more than one count but fewer than ten. This rearrangement joins TRBV27 to TRBJ2-6, with D unclear. The CDR3 consists of 16 residues. V lost 2 bases, J lost 0 bases, and 8 bases lay in between. Per germline, CDR1 MNHEY and CDR2 SMNVEV (reference sequence). The CDR3 DNA follows: TGTGCCAGCAGTTTACCTCCCCTCTCTGGGGCCAACGTCCTGACTTTC. It yields the protein CASSLPPLSGANVLTF.

This clonotype has at least ten counts. The chain couples TRBV7-9 to TRBJ2-1; tentatively, D is TRBD1 or TRBD2 (6 bases each). Trimming removed 4 bases from V and 0 bases from J, with 19 bases in between. The length of the CDR3 is 18 residues. Germline V gene lookup returns CDR1 SEHNR and CDR2 FQNEAQ (reference sequence). The CDR3 protein is CASSSPGGGASSYNEQFF. The CDR3 nucleotides are TGTGCCAGCAGCTCGCCTGGGGGCGGGGCCAGCTCCTACAATGAGCAGTTCTTC. The full variable domain, completed using reference TRBV7-9 and TRBJ2-1, is DTGVSQNPRHKITKRGQNVTFRCDPISEHNRLYWYRQTLGQGPEFLTYFQNEAQLEKSRLLSDRFSAERPKGSFSTLEIQRTEQGDSAMYLCASSSPGGGASSYNEQFFGPGTRLTVL.

This chain links TRBV7-8 with TRBJ2-1; 8 nucleotides match TRBD2. The V gene's germline CDR1 is SGHVS and CDR2 FQNEAQ. The V and J ends lost 5 bases and 0 bases, in that order; junction bases with no gene match: 6. There are 16 residues in the CDR3. The DNA of the CDR3 is TGTGCCAGCAGCGCGCATACTAGCGGCTCCTACAATGAGCAGTTCTTC. This encodes CASSAHTSGSYNEQFF.

Many counts were recorded for this clonotype. The chain uses TRBV29-1 and TRBJ1-1; 7 bases are shared with TRBD1. CDR1 is SQVTM, CDR2 ANQGSEA, per germline. Trimming took 3 bases from V and 4 from J; bases not matched to a gene: 5. This CDR3 contains 13 residues. In DNA form, the CDR3 reads TGCAGCGTTGAGGTAGCAGGGGGCACTGAAGCTTTCTTT. This gives the protein CSVEVAGGTEAFF.

Ten or more counts support this clonotype. V gene TRBV9 combines with J gene TRBJ2-2; 7 bases fit TRBD2. The CDR3 consists of 16 residues. After removal of 4 bases from V and 3 bases from J, the junction contained 9 bases not matched to a gene. Germline V gene lookup returns CDR1 SGDLS and CDR2 YYNGEE. CDR3 sequence: CASSTRDLADTGELFF. DNA for the CDR3: TGTGCCAGCAGCACCCGGGATCTAGCGGACACCGGGGAGCTGTTTTTT.

This clonotype was detected ten times or more. The chain uses TRBV19 and TRBJ2-2; perhaps TRBD2 as D (5 bases). Trimming left V 8 bases short and J 1 base short, with 11 bases between. This CDR3 spans 14 amino acids. Looked up from germline, CDR1 is LNHDA and CDR2 is SQIVND (reference sequence). CDR3 residues: CASRQLGNTGELFF. The DNA of the CDR3 is TGTGCCAGTCGGCAACTAGGGAACACCGGGGAGCTGTTTTTT.

V gene TRBV5-5 combines with J gene TRBJ2-1; unclear D gene. V shed 1 base and J shed 9 bases, with 8 bases lying between them. Germline loops: CDR1 SGHKS, CDR2 YYEKEE (reference sequence). The CDR3 runs 12 residues. CDR3 residues: CASSLSFGEQFF. In DNA, the CDR3 is TGTGCCAGCAGCTTGTCCTTCGGTGAGCAGTTCTTC.

The sample holds many counts of this clonotype. The chain carries TRBV9 and TRBJ1-1, with D hard to call. The V gene's germline CDR1 is SGDLS and CDR2 YYNGEE. This CDR3 is built from 15 residues. The V end was cut by 0 bases, the J end by 1 base, with 10 bases between. CDR3 loop: CASSVEPGTNTEAFF. DNA of the CDR3: TGTGCCAGCAGCGTAGAACCGGGAACGAACACTGAAGCTTTCTTT. The complete variable domain, with remaining parts taken from reference TRBV9 and TRBJ1-1, reads DSGVTQTPKHLITATGQRVTLRCSPRSGDLSVYWYQQSLDQGLQFLIQYYNGEERAKGNILERFSAQQFPDLHSELNLSSLELGDSALYFCASSVEPGTNTEAFFGQGTRLTVV.

The CDR3 sequence: CASSSSQGTGYEQYF. In DNA form, the CDR3 reads TGTGCCAGCAGCTCATCACAGGGGACCGGCTACGAGCAGTACTTC. The chain links TRBV5-4 to TRBJ2-7; 7 bases map to TRBD1. J was trimmed by 3 bases and V by 3 bases; bases with no gene match: 9. This CDR3 region has 15 residues. Germline CDR1 and CDR2: SGHNT and YYREEE (reference sequence). The whole variable domain, remainder taken from reference TRBV5-4 and TRBJ2-7, is ETGVTQSPTHLIKTRGQQVTLRCSSQSGHNTVSWYQQALGQGPQFIFQYYREEENGRGNFPPRFSGLQFPNYSSELNVNALELDDSALYLCASSSSQGTGYEQYFGPGTRLTVT.

Ten or more counts support this clonotype. The chain links TRBV4-1 to TRBJ1-1, with D unresolved. The CDR3 contains 15 residues. The V and J ends lost 4 bases and 0 bases respectively, with 12 bases between them. Germline loops: CDR1 MGHRA, CDR2 YSYEKL. CDR3 DNA sequence: TGCGCCAGCAGCCCTCACAGTAACATGAACACTGAAGCTTTCTTT. This sequence encodes CASSPHSNMNTEAFF.

This clonotype has just a few counts. This chain uses TRBV11-2 with TRBJ1-5; the D gene is possibly TRBD1 (5 bases). The CDR3 length is 15 residues. Deletions cut 5 bases from V and 0 bases from J, with 11 bases between. CDR1 and CDR2 from the germline V gene are SGHAT and FQNNGV. This CDR3 is CASSPGANSNQPQHF. Here the CDR3 DNA reads TGTGCCAGCAGCCCCGGGGCGAATAGCAATCAGCCCCAGCATTTT.

The sample holds many counts of this clonotype. The J gene is TRBJ1-2, the V gene TRBV20-1, with D unclear. This CDR3 contains 13 residues. From germline, CDR1 is DFQATT and CDR2 SNEGSKA (reference sequence). The V end lost 0 bases, the J end lost 7 bases, and 12 bases lay between the germline ends. Here the CDR3 DNA reads TGCAGTGCTAGAGATATATGGGCAGCTGGCTACACCTTC. Translation: CSARDIWAAGYTF.

The gene calls are TRBV30 and TRBJ2-5; 13 positions agree with TRBD2. The CDR3 loop spans 14 amino acids. Per the germline V gene, CDR1 is GTSNPN and CDR2 is SVGIG (reference sequence). V dropped 5 bases and J dropped 5; count of bases not matched to a gene: 5. CDR3 coding DNA: TGTGCCTGGGGACTAGCGGGAGTTCCTGAGACCCAGTACTTC. This translates into CAWGLAGVPETQYF.

This clonotype was observed at least ten times. The chain uses TRBV6-2 or TRBV6-3 and TRBJ1-1; maybe TRBD1 (6 bases). The CDR3 loop spans 16 amino acids. In germline, CDR1 is MNHEY, CDR2 SVGEGT. With 2 bases removed from V and 4 bases from J, the gap between germline ends came to 17 bases. In nucleotides, the CDR3 is TGTGCCAGCAGTTACCCGACAGGAGGAGCGGGCACTGAAGCTTTCTTT. It codes for CASSYPTGGAGTEAFF.

This clonotype was detected ten times or more. V usage is TRBV10-2 and J usage is TRBJ1-5, with D perhaps matching TRBD1 (5 bases). There are 13 residues in the CDR3. Trimming removed 7 bases from V and 6 bases from J, with 13 bases in between. CDR1 WSHSY and CDR2 SAAADI come from the germline V gene. The CDR3 protein is CASNPGGIQPQHF. As DNA, the CDR3 is TGCGCCAGCAACCCGGGGGGGATTCAGCCCCAGCATTTT.

This clonotype appeared many times. The chain employs TRBV15 and TRBJ2-2; D is possibly TRBD1 (5 bases). Per germline, CDR1 LNHNV and CDR2 YYDKDF (reference sequence). This CDR3 region has 16 residues. With 1 base removed from V and 4 bases from J, the gap between germline ends came to 13 bases. The CDR3 nucleotides read TGTGCCACCAGCAGAGCGGTAGGGGTTGGCACCGGGGAGCTGTTTTTT. It yields the protein CATSRAVGVGTGELFF.

This clonotype was seen repeatedly, ten times or more. Written as DNA, the CDR3 is TGCAGTGCTCTACCCCTAGCGGGAGTTTACAATGAGCAGTTCTTC. This sequence encodes CSALPLAGVYNEQFF. The chain carries TRBV20-1 and TRBJ2-1; 10 nucleotides align to TRBD2. Germline values: CDR1 DFQATT, CDR2 SNEGSKA (reference sequence). Unmatched junction bases numbered 8, after V lost 5 bases and J lost 4 bases. The CDR3 runs to 15 residues.

This clonotype was counted between two and nine times. V and J are TRBV20-1 and TRBJ2-3; weak D call: TRBD1 (5 bases). V shed 0 bases and J shed 2 bases, with 12 bases lying between them. The CDR3 has 15 residues. The V gene's germline CDR1 is DFQATT and CDR2 SNEGSKA (reference sequence). CDR3 amino acids: CSARDRRQNTDTQYF. The CDR3 DNA follows: TGCAGTGCTAGAGATAGGCGACAGAACACAGATACGCAGTATTTT.

The rearrangement joins TRBV4-3 to TRBJ1-1; 9 nucleotides line up with TRBD1. V shed 2 bases, J shed 5 bases, and the junction held 9 bases outside the gene matches. CDR3 length: 16 residues. In germline, CDR1 is LGHNA, CDR2 YSLEER. The CDR3 loop is CASSQTLTGGGTEAFF. DNA of the CDR3: TGCGCCAGCAGCCAAACGTTGACAGGGGGGGGAACTGAAGCTTTCTTT.

This clonotype was detected only a few times. This chain joins TRBV2 and TRBJ2-4; no firm D call. CDR1 is SNHLY and CDR2 is FYNNEI in the germline V gene. The germline V and J ends were trimmed by 7 bases and 8 bases, with 12 bases remaining between them. This CDR3 contains 12 residues. The CDR3 loop reads CASNTHSDIQYF. Written as DNA, the CDR3 is TGTGCCAGCAATACTCACTCGGACATTCAGTACTTC.